This section outlines one TCR beta chain sequence together with its context. Its cognate antigen is unknown. Data came from immunoSEQ multiplex PCR; TCRdb stores just in-frame clones and leaves some out. The sample has tens of thousands of clones, roughly nine tenths seen once. The CDR3 runs 16 residues. V lost 2 bases, J lost 3 bases, and 8 bases stayed unmatched. Germline V gene sequence: CDR1 MNHNS, CDR2 SASEGT. The data stem from a study of T cells in localized non-small cell lung cancer. Study-level points and caveats: A denser population of T cells in blood accompanied longer overall survival. Since sequencing was restricted to only one region of the tumor, intratumor heterogeneity remains a possibility. Tumor showed lower T cell clonality than uninvolved adjacent lung, where it was highest. There were a median roughly 60 of the top 100 tumor clones appearing in adjacent lung.

This clonotype was sampled from a woman aged 40 to 75 with stage I lung adenocarcinoma. The J gene is TRBJ2-7, the V gene TRBV6-1; 9 nucleotides match TRBD1. The sequences come from peripheral blood, collected before any cancer treatment. The CDR3 region has the DNA TGTGCCAGCAGTGAACGCGGGACAGGGAAGAACTACGAGCAGTACTTC. Translating it yields CASSERGTGKNYEQYF.